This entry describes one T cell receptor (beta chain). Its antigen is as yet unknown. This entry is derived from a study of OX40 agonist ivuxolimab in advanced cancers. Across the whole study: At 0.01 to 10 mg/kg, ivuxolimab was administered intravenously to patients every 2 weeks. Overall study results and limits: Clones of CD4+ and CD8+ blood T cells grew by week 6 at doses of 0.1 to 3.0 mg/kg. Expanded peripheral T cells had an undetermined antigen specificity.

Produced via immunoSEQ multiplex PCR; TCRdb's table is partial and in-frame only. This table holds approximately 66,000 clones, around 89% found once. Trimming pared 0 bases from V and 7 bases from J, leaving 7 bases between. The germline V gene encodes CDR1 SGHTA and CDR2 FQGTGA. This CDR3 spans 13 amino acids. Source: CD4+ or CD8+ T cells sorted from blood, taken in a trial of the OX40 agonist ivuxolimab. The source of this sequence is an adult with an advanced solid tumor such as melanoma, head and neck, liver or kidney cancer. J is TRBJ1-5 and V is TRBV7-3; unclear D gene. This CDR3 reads CASSLTQGQPQHF. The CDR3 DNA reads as TGTGCCAGCAGCTTAACCCAAGGGCAGCCCCAGCATTTT.